This T cell receptor beta chain was captured by sequencing in a study of T-cell reconstitution after alpha-beta-depleted transplantation in children. Findings and caveats of the study: A year post-transplant, T-cell counts and diversity derived mostly from newly produced T cells. Reportedly, only several hundred clones from non-depleted graft cells drove alpha-beta T-cell counts at about two months.

TCRbeta library construction was performed incorporating unique molecular identifiers. TCRdb re-derived calls from the PCR reads in MiXCR, one entry per CDR3 protein. The sample includes fewer than 400,000 distinct CDR3 sequences, approximately 23% of them seen just once. V gave up 3 bases and J gave up 1 base; unmatched junction bases: 3. The CDR3 is made up of 15 amino acids. This clonotype turned up a few times. Its target is unknown. The chain combines TRBV12-3 or TRBV12-4 with TRBJ2-4, with 7 bases that match TRBD2. The material sequenced was PBMCs, mostly from graft donor cells, taken 180 days after TCRalphabeta/CD19-depleted stem cell transplant. The TCR sequence derives from a male patient under 18 who had a stem cell transplant for acute lymphoblastic leukemia, so the T cells may come from the graft donor. CDR3 in amino acids: CASSLGGWAKNIQYF. The CDR3, as DNA: TGTGCCAGCAGTTTGGGGGGGTGGGCCAAAAACATTCAGTACTTC.